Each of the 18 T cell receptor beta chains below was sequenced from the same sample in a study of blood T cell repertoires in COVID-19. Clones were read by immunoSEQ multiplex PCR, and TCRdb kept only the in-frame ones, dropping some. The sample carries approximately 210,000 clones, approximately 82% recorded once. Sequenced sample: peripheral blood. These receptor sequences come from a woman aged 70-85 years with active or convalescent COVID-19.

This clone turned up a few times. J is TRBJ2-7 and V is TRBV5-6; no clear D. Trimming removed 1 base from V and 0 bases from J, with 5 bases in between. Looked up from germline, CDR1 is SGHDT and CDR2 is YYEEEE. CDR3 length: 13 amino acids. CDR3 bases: TGTGCCAGCAGCTTGACAGACTCCTACGAGCAGTACTTC. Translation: CASSLTDSYEQYF.

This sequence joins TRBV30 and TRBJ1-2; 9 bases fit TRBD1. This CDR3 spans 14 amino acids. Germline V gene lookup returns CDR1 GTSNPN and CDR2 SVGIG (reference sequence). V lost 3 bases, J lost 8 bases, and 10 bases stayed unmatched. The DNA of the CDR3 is TGTGCCTGGAGCCGGGAACAGGGGGCGCGGGGCTACACCTTC. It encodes CAWSREQGARGYTF.

CDR3: CASAPSDRAYGYTF. CDR3 DNA sequence: TGTGCCAGCGCCCCCTCGGACAGAGCCTATGGCTACACCTTC. This chain links TRBV19 with TRBJ1-2, with a weak D call TRBD1 (6 bases). Germline CDR1 reads LNHDA; CDR2 reads SQIVND (reference sequence). The CDR3 has 14 amino acids. With 9 bases removed from V and 4 bases from J, the gap between germline ends came to 18 bases.

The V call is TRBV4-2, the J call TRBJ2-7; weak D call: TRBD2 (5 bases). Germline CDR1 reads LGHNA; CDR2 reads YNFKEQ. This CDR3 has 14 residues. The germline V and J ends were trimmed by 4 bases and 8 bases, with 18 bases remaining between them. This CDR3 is CASSPGSTEGKQYF. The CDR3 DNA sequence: TGTGCCAGCAGCCCGGGGAGCACTGAGGGAAAGCAGTACTTC.

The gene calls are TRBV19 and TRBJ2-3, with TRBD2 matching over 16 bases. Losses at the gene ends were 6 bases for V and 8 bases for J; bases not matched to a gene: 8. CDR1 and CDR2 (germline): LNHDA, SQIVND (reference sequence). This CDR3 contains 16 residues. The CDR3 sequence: CASSPGLAGGQGTQYF. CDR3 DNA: TGTGCCAGTAGCCCGGGACTAGCGGGGGGGCAGGGTACGCAGTATTTT.

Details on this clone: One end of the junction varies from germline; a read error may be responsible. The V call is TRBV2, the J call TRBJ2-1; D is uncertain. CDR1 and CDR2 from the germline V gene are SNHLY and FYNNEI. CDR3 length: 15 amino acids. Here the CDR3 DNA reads TGTGCCAGCACTGAAAATGGAGCGTACTACAATGAGCAGTTCTTC. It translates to CASTENGAYYNEQFF.

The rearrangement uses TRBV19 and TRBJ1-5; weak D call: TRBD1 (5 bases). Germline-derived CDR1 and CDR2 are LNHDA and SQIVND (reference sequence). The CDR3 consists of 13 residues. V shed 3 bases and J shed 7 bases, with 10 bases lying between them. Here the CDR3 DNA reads TGTGCCAGTAGTATCCAGGGTTTGCAGCCCCAGCATTTT. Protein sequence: CASSIQGLQPQHF.

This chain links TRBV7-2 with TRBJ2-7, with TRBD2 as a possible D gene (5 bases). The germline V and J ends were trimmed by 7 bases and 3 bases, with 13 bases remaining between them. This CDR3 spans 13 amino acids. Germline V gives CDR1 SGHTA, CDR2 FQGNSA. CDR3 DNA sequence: TGTGCCAGCACCCCCGGGGTTTACTACGAGCAGTACTTC. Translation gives CASTPGVYYEQYF.

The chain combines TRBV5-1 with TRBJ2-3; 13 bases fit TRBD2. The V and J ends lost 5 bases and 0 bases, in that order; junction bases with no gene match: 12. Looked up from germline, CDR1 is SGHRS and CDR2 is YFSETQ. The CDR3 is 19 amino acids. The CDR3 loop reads CASRGVRTSGRSSTDTQYF. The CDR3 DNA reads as TGCGCCAGCAGGGGGGTGAGGACTAGCGGGAGATCGAGCACAGATACGCAGTATTTT.

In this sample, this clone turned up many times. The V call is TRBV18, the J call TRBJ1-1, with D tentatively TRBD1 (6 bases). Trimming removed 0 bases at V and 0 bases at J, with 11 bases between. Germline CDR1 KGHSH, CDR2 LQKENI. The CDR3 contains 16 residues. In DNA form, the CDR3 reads TGTGCCAGCTCACCACCTCGGACAGACATGAACACTGAAGCTTTCTTT. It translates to CASSPPRTDMNTEAFF.

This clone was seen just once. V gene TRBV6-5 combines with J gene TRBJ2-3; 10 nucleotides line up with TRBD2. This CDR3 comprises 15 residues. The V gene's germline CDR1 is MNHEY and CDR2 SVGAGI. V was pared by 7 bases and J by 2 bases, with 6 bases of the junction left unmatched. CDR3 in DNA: TGTGCCAGCACCCTTAGCGGGGGGCTCACAGATACGCAGTATTTT. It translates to CASTLSGGLTDTQYF.

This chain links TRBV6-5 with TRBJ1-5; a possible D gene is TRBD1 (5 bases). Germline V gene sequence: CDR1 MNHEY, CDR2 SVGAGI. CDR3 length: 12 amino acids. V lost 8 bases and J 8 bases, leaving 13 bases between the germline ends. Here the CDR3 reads CASLNGGEPQHF. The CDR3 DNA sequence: TGTGCCAGCCTTAACGGGGGGGAGCCCCAGCATTTT.

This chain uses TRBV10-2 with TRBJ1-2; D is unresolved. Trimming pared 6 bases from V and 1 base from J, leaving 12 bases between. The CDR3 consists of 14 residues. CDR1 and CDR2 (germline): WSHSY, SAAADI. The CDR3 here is CASSGPEVNYGYTF. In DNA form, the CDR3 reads TGCGCCAGCAGCGGCCCCGAGGTTAACTATGGCTACACCTTC.

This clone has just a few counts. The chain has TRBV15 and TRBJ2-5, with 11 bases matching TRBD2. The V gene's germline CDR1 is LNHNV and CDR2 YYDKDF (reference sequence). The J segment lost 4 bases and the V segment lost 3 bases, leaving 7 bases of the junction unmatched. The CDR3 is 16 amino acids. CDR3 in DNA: TGTGCCACCAGCAGCAAACTAGCGGGAGAGGGAGAGACCCAGTACTTC. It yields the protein CATSSKLAGEGETQYF.

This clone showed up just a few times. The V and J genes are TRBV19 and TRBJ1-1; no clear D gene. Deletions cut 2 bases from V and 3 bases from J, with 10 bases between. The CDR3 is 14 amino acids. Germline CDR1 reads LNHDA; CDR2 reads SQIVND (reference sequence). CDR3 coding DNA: TGTGCCAGTAGTATATTGGGGAGTGACACTGAAGCTTTCTTT. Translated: CASSILGSDTEAFF.

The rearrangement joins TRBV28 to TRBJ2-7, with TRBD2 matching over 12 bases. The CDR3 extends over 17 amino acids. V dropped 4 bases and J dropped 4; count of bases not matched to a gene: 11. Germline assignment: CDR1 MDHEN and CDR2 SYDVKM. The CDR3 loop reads CASSSTSGTSGLYEQYF. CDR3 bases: TGTGCCAGCAGTTCAACTTCCGGGACTAGCGGGCTTTACGAGCAGTACTTC.

CDR3 in DNA: TGTGCCAGCAGCACGGAGCGACAGGGTATCTATGGCTACACCTTC. It codes for CASSTERQGIYGYTF. The chain recombines TRBV27 with TRBJ1-2; TRBD1 agrees at 7 bases. The CDR3 contains 15 residues. From germline, CDR1 is MNHEY and CDR2 SMNVEV (reference sequence). Trimming cost V 6 bases and J 4 bases; bases outside gene matches: 11.

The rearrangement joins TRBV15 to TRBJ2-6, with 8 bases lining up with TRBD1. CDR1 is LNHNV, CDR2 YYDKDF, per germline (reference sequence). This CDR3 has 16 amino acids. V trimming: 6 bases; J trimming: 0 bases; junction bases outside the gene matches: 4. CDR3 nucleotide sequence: TGTGCCACCAGGGCAGGGGGCCGCTCTGGGGCCAACGTCCTGACTTTC. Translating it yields CATRAGGRSGANVLTF.